The clone carrying this TCR beta chain occurred a few times. Specified time point: patch test 3, about 24 weeks after DPC sensitization. Treatment given: therapeutic diphenylcyclopropenone sensitization with weekly scalp DPC. Unique molecular identifiers were affixed to discrete cDNA molecules within the library. From the RACE reads, TCRdb called clonotypes with MiXCR, one entry per CDR3 protein. Of 100,000 or so distinct CDR3 sequences in the sample, 34% were seen once. The source of the sample is a study of human T cells and chemical hapten exposure. At the level of the study: Cases of alopecia areata, totalis or universalis occurred in a predominantly female patient group.

The receptor comes from a middle-aged man with alopecia areata. Some clones in this sample may be carry-over from other donors' samples. Specimen: whole blood, collected in connection with sensitization to the hapten diphenylcyclopropenone (DPC).

The CDR3 bases are TGTGCCAGCAGCCCAACTTCGGTAGCCAAAAACATTCAGTACTTC. Residues: CASSPTSVAKNIQYF. The chain carries TRBV12-3 or TRBV12-4 and TRBJ2-4; D gene ambiguous. Trimming pared 6 bases from V and 0 bases from J, leaving 12 bases between. The CDR3 runs to 15 residues.